Below, 28 T cell receptor beta chains from the same sample are listed, as sequenced in a study of T cell changes during pregnancy in multiple sclerosis. The assay was immunoSEQ multiplex PCR, and TCRdb's table has in-frame clones only and misses some. The profile shows 40,000 to 50,000 clones, 90% of them singletons. The material was CD4+ T cells from peripheral blood mononuclear cells, obtained before pregnancy. The receptors here all came from a female donor with multiple sclerosis, enrolled in a pregnancy study.

The chain uses TRBV7-2 and TRBJ1-2, with 7 positions matching TRBD1. J lost 7 bases, V lost 2 bases, and 16 bases had no gene match. The CDR3 totals 17 residues. Looked up from germline, CDR1 is SGHTA and CDR2 is FQGNSA. In DNA, the CDR3 is TGTGCCAGCAGCTTATCCCTAACCGGGACAGCAGTCGTTGGCTACACCTTC. Protein sequence: CASSLSLTGTAVVGYTF.

The chain links TRBV9 to TRBJ2-1, with 8 bases lining up with TRBD1. Germline CDR1 and CDR2: SGDLS and YYNGEE. The CDR3 length is 15 residues. After removal of 3 bases from V and 5 bases from J, the junction contained 7 bases not matched to a gene. CDR3 amino acids: CASSGRTGYNNEQFF. Here the CDR3 DNA reads TGTGCCAGCAGCGGGAGGACAGGGTATAACAATGAGCAGTTCTTC.

This clone was detected a few times. The chain combines TRBV6-5 with TRBJ2-1; tentatively, D is TRBD2 (6 bases). Germline-derived CDR1 and CDR2 are MNHEY and SVGAGI. Between the trimmed V and J ends, which lost 8 bases and 6 bases, there was a span of 14 bases. This CDR3 is built from 13 residues. CDR3 DNA: TGTGCCAGCGGGACCCACGGGAGCAATGAGCAGTTCTTC. The encoded protein is CASGTHGSNEQFF.

This chain uses TRBV6-5 with TRBJ1-5; D ambiguous. CDR3 length: 14 residues. The V and J ends lost 2 bases and 11 bases respectively, with 16 bases between them. Germline CDR1 and CDR2: MNHEY and SVGAGI. The CDR3 sequence: CASSYSGGTTAQHF. The CDR3, as DNA: TGTGCCAGCAGTTACAGCGGCGGAACTACAGCCCAGCATTTT.

V usage is TRBV5-1 and J usage is TRBJ1-2; 10 bases are shared with TRBD1. CDR1 and CDR2 (germline): SGHRS, YFSETQ. Trimming removed 2 bases from V and 3 bases from J; junction bases left unmatched: 4. CDR3 length: 15 amino acids. As DNA, the CDR3 is TGCGCCAGCAGCTTCCTTGGACAGGGGGACTATGGCTACACCTTC. Protein product: CASSFLGQGDYGYTF.

This chain uses TRBV2 with TRBJ1-3, with D maybe TRBD1 (5 bases). The CDR3 is made up of 17 amino acids. Germline lookup yields CDR1 SNHLY and CDR2 FYNNEI. Trimming left V 4 bases short and J 1 base short, with 17 bases between. CDR3: CASSARKDRGSGNTIYF. The CDR3 DNA reads TGTGCCAGCAGTGCACGGAAAGACCGGGGGTCTGGAAACACCATATATTTT. The variable domain in full, completed from reference TRBV2 and TRBJ1-3, reads EPEVTQTPSHQVTQMGQEVILRCVPISNHLYFYWYRQILGQKVEFLVSFYNNEISEKSEIFDDQFSVERPDGSNFTLKIRSTKLEDSAMYFCASSARKDRGSGNTIYFGEGSWLTVV.

The chain has TRBV29-1 and TRBJ2-7; TRBD2 matches 10 bases. V lost 5 bases, J lost 4 bases, and 11 bases stayed unmatched. Germline lookup yields CDR1 SQVTM and CDR2 ANQGSEA. CDR3 length equals 15 residues. The CDR3 DNA is TGCAGCGTTCGCGGACTAGCGGTCTCGGGGTACGAGCAGTACTTC. It encodes CSVRGLAVSGYEQYF.

The chain carries TRBV10-3 and TRBJ2-7, with 7 bases identical to TRBD2. The V gene end was trimmed by 7 bases and the J gene end by 0 bases; junction bases not matched to a gene: 3. The CDR3 covers 13 residues. Germline assignment: CDR1 ENHRY and CDR2 SYGVKD. The chain's CDR3 is CAITGGSSYEQYF. The DNA for the CDR3 is TGTGCCATCACGGGCGGGAGCTCCTACGAGCAGTACTTC.

The rearrangement links TRBV11-3 to TRBJ2-1, with TRBD2 matching over 12 bases. Trimming at V came to 5 bases and at J to 8 bases, leaving 4 bases not matched to a gene. CDR3 length: 14 residues. The germline V gene encodes CDR1 SGHNT and CDR2 YENEEA. The DNA for the CDR3 is TGTGCCAGCAGCCCTAGCGGGAGGGGCGATGAGCAGTTCTTC. Amino acid sequence: CASSPSGRGDEQFF.

This chain links TRBV7-9 with TRBJ2-1; 7 bases map to TRBD1. Germline-derived CDR1 and CDR2 are SEHNR and FQNEAQ (reference sequence). V gave up 3 bases and J gave up 7 bases; unmatched junction bases: 9. This CDR3 is built from 15 residues. Here the CDR3 reads CASSFRGQKANEQFF. DNA for the CDR3: TGTGCCAGCAGCTTTAGGGGACAGAAGGCAAATGAGCAGTTCTTC. Using reference TRBV7-9 and TRBJ2-1 for the parts outside the CDR3, the full variable domain is DTGVSQNPRHKITKRGQNVTFRCDPISEHNRLYWYRQTLGQGPEFLTYFQNEAQLEKSRLLSDRFSAERPKGSFSTLEIQRTEQGDSAMYLCASSFRGQKANEQFFGPGTRLTVL.

This chain joins TRBV14 and TRBJ2-1; 8 nucleotides agree with TRBD1. In germline, CDR1 is SGHDN, CDR2 FVKESK. The CDR3 has 18 residues. Trimming took 4 bases from V and 0 from J; bases not matched to a gene: 11. CDR3: CASSLFGQGGSSYNEQFF. CDR3 sequence (DNA): TGTGCCAGCAGCCTATTTGGACAGGGAGGTAGCTCCTACAATGAGCAGTTCTTC.

This clone appeared once. The V call is TRBV29-1, the J call TRBJ2-1; 16 positions match TRBD2. The germline CDR1 and CDR2 sequences are SQVTM and ANQGSEA. The CDR3 length is 17 residues. The J segment lost 3 bases and the V segment lost 6 bases, leaving 8 bases of the junction unmatched. The CDR3 spells CSVDPGLAGGYYNEQFF. The DNA of the CDR3 is TGCAGCGTGGATCCGGGACTAGCGGGAGGGTACTACAATGAGCAGTTCTTC.

V is TRBV5-4 and J is TRBJ1-1, with D possibly TRBD1 on 5 matching bases. V dropped 4 bases and J dropped 1 base, with 26 bases sitting between them. The CDR3 runs 19 residues. Germline values: CDR1 SGHNT, CDR2 YYREEE (reference sequence). The CDR3 sequence: CASSLGGVGRRGGNTEAFF. Here the CDR3 DNA reads TGTGCCAGCAGCCTAGGCGGGGTTGGCAGGCGGGGCGGGAACACTGAAGCTTTCTTT.

This chain connects TRBV28 to TRBJ1-3; tentative D call: TRBD1 (6 bases). V was clipped by 3 bases and J by 4 bases, with 10 bases between them. CDR3 length equals 14 residues. Germline lookup yields CDR1 MDHEN and CDR2 SYDVKM. The DNA for the CDR3 is TGTGCCAGCAGTTTGACGGGGGGCGGAAACACCATATATTTT. This codes for CASSLTGGGNTIYF. The full variable domain, with the rest looked up from reference TRBV28 and TRBJ1-3, is DVKVTQSSRYLVKRTGEKVFLECVQDMDHENMFWYRQDPGLGLRLIYFSYDVKMKEKGDIPEGYSVSREKKERFSLILESASTNQTSMYLCASSLTGGGNTIYFGEGSWLTVV.

The rearrangement joins TRBV15 to TRBJ1-4; D perhaps matches TRBD1 (5 bases). Germline-derived CDR1 and CDR2 are LNHNV and YYDKDF (reference sequence). This CDR3 is 18 amino acids long. The V gene lost 1 base and the J gene lost 0 bases, with 15 bases spanning the gap. The DNA for the CDR3 is TGTGCCACCAGCAGAGGGTTGGGCAGGGATGCAACTAATGAAAAACTGTTTTTT. Translation: CATSRGLGRDATNEKLFF.

This chain connects TRBV7-8 to TRBJ1-3; D unclear. V dropped 5 bases and J dropped 0 bases, with 11 bases sitting between them. Germline V lookup: CDR1 SGHVS, CDR2 FQNEAQ. This CDR3 is 15 amino acids long. The CDR3 DNA sequence: TGTGCCAGCAGCCGCGAGCGTATCTCTGGAAACACCATATATTTT. It encodes CASSRERISGNTIYF.

This rearrangement joins TRBV13 to TRBJ2-1, with 7 bases aligning to TRBD1. This CDR3 is 14 amino acids long. The J segment lost 10 bases and the V segment lost 3 bases, leaving 9 bases of the junction unmatched. CDR1 and CDR2 (germline): PRHDT, FYEKMQ (reference sequence). In DNA, the CDR3 is TGTGCCAGCAGCTTGGGACAGAGGGAACGGGAGCAGTTCTTC. This encodes CASSLGQREREQFF.

The chain employs TRBV30 and TRBJ2-5, with D unclear. V was pared by 0 bases and J by 2 bases, with 7 bases between. In germline, CDR1 is GTSNPN, CDR2 SVGIG (reference sequence). The CDR3 totals 13 residues. The CDR3 reads CAWSVNRQETQYF. CDR3 bases: TGTGCCTGGAGTGTGAACAGACAAGAGACCCAGTACTTC.

The chain combines TRBV30 with TRBJ1-4; tentative D call: TRBD1 (5 bases). CDR3 size: 14 residues. V lost 4 bases, J lost 3 bases, and 12 bases lay in between. Germline-derived CDR1 and CDR2 are GTSNPN and SVGIG (reference sequence). The CDR3 DNA reads as TGTGCCTGGAACCCGCGGGGACCTAATGAAAAACTGTTTTTT. Its translation: CAWNPRGPNEKLFF.

The chain combines TRBV25-1 with TRBJ2-7; 7 bases line up with TRBD1. The germline V gene encodes CDR1 MGHDK and CDR2 SYGVNS. This CDR3 spans 12 amino acids. With V trimmed by 5 bases and J by 4 bases, 2 bases remained unmatched. The CDR3 spells CASSNRGYEQYF. CDR3 bases: TGTGCCAGCAGTAACAGGGGATACGAGCAGTACTTC.

This rearrangement joins TRBV5-1 to TRBJ2-3; TRBD2 agrees at 9 bases. There are 15 residues in the CDR3. V lost 2 bases to trimming and J lost 5 bases; unmatched junction nucleotides: 6. Germline assignment: CDR1 SGHRS and CDR2 YFSETQ. The CDR3 loop is CASSFGGRAIDTQYF. The CDR3, as DNA: TGCGCCAGCAGCTTCGGCGGGAGGGCCATAGATACGCAGTATTTT.

J is TRBJ1-2 and V is TRBV6-1; D unresolved. The germline gives CDR1 MNHNS, CDR2 SASEGT. V gave up 5 bases and J gave up 3 bases, with 16 bases separating them. The CDR3 is made up of 15 amino acids. The CDR3 reads CASSRGKGSYYGYTF. The CDR3 coding sequence is TGTGCCAGCAGTCGAGGTAAAGGATCCTACTATGGCTACACCTTC.

V gene TRBV2 combines with J gene TRBJ2-7; no firm D call. CDR1 is SNHLY, CDR2 FYNNEI, per germline. Trimming stripped 4 bases from V and 6 bases from J, with 10 bases between. The CDR3 totals 12 residues. CDR3 DNA: TGTGCCAGCAGTGGGGCACCCCGCGAGCAGTACTTC. The encoded protein is CASSGAPREQYF.

The chain carries TRBV9 and TRBJ2-1; 8 bases match TRBD1. Germline V lookup: CDR1 SGDLS, CDR2 YYNGEE. The V segment lost 4 bases and the J segment 5 bases; nucleotides outside the gene matches: 8. There are 15 residues in the CDR3. The CDR3: CASSPRDRRNNEQFF. In nucleotides, the CDR3 is TGTGCCAGCAGCCCTCGGGACAGGAGAAACAATGAGCAGTTCTTC.

The chain uses TRBV28 and TRBJ2-7, with a weak D call TRBD2 (6 bases). Trimming shortened V by 6 bases and J by 3 bases, and 15 bases separated the two germline ends. The CDR3 extends over 14 amino acids. Germline V gene lookup returns CDR1 MDHEN and CDR2 SYDVKM. Written as DNA, the CDR3 is TGTGCCAGCAGCCCCGGGGGAGATTACTACGAGCAGTACTTC. It specifies CASSPGGDYYEQYF.

The rearrangement links TRBV19 to TRBJ2-7, with TRBD2 matching 7 bases. The CDR3 contains 15 residues. V shed 8 bases and J 3 bases; nucleotides not matched to a gene: 13. Germline V gene data show CDR1 as LNHDA and CDR2 as SQIVND (reference sequence). The CDR3 nucleotides read TGTGCCAGTTCCCGCGGTGAGGCTAGCGGCTACGAGCAGTACTTC. Its translation is CASSRGEASGYEQYF.

The rearrangement uses TRBV7-2 and TRBJ1-2; D unclear. The germline V gene encodes CDR1 SGHTA and CDR2 FQGNSA. CDR3 size: 16 residues. The V gene lost 4 bases and the J gene lost 0 bases, with 15 bases spanning the gap. The CDR3, as DNA: TGTGCCAGCAGCTCCGGCCGGCGGAAGCCTAACTATGGCTACACCTTC. Protein product: CASSSGRRKPNYGYTF.

This chain uses TRBV11-2 with TRBJ2-2, with 8 bases lining up with TRBD2. With 4 bases clipped from V and 1 base from J, the junction kept 5 bases outside the gene matches. The CDR3 has 16 amino acids. Germline CDR1 reads SGHAT; CDR2 reads FQNNGV. This CDR3 reads CASSSLSGRNTGELFF. The DNA of the CDR3 is TGTGCCAGCAGCTCCCTCAGCGGGAGGAACACCGGGGAGCTGTTTTTT.